A single sample gave rise to the 20 T cell receptor beta chains below, sequenced in a study of blood T cells in healthy people across ages (dated by TCRdb to about 2015). Receptor amplification or capture employed 5' RACE. Sequenced on an Illumina HiSeq 2500. A second PCR of roughly 7 to 11 cycles was run with a J-beta primer mix and a sample-barcoded 5' primer. TCRdb trimmed the raw reads at Q25, called clones with MiXCR and kept productive beta chains. Rows are unified per CDR3 protein, each entry keeping the most common DNA and genes. This sample is represented by over 600,000 distinct CDR3 sequences; 40% to 45% of them were singletons. The ten largest clones take up approximately 29% of the sample. The sample taken for sequencing was blood. The receptor source for this set is an elderly man in good health.

This clonotype was counted a few times. The V and J genes are TRBV18 and TRBJ2-5, with TRBD1 as a possible D gene (5 bases). The germline V and J ends were trimmed by 5 bases and 1 base, with 11 bases remaining between them. This CDR3 comprises 14 residues. Germline assignment: CDR1 KGHSH and CDR2 LQKENI. In nucleotides, the CDR3 is TGTGCCAGCTCAGTTGACAGTCGCCAAGAGACCCAGTACTTC. It specifies CASSVDSRQETQYF. The variable domain in full, with the rest retrieved from reference TRBV18 and TRBJ2-5, is NAGVMQNPRHLVRRRGQEARLRCSPMKGHSHVYWYRQLPEEGLKFMVYLQKENIIDESGMPKERFSAEFPKEGPSILRIQQVVRGDSAAYFCASSVDSRQETQYFGPGTRLLVL.

In its sample, this clonotype was seen a few times. The V and J genes are TRBV7-2 and TRBJ2-3; a weak D match, TRBD2 (6 bases). Between the trimmed V and J ends, which lost 5 bases and 4 bases, there was a span of 13 bases. Germline-derived CDR1 and CDR2 are SGHTA and FQGNSA. There are 14 residues in the CDR3. For the CDR3, the DNA is TGTGCCAGCAGCCCCGGGGGAAAGCCAGATACGCAGTATTTT. This translates into CASSPGGKPDTQYF. The variable domain in full, with the rest retrieved from reference TRBV7-2 and TRBJ2-3, is GAGVSQSPSNKVTEKGKDVELRCDPISGHTALYWYRQSLGQGLEFLIYFQGNSAPDKSGLPSDRFSAERTGGSVSTLTIQRTQQEDSAVYLCASSPGGKPDTQYFGPGTRLTVL.

The V and J genes are TRBV6-2 or TRBV6-3 and TRBJ2-7; a possible D gene is TRBD2 (6 bases). Trimming cost V 2 bases and J 0 bases, with 11 bases left between them. Germline V lookup: CDR1 MNHEY, CDR2 SVGEGT. The CDR3 spans 15 residues. CDR3 DNA: TGTGCCAGCAGTTACCGGGGGAGTACCTCCTACGAGCAGTACTTC. It yields the protein CASSYRGSTSYEQYF.

About this clonotype: A clone one base away is much larger, so this may be a read error. The chain couples TRBV7-2 to TRBJ2-4; unclear D gene. The CDR3 sequence is 14 residues long. V lost 5 bases and J 2 bases, leaving 10 bases between the germline ends. Germline V lookup: CDR1 SGHTA, CDR2 FQGNSA. CDR3 in amino acids: CASSRDVTKNIQYF. DNA for the CDR3: TGTGCCAGCAGCCGCGATGTGACCAAAAACATTCAGTACTTC.

This clonotype was observed many times. The chain links TRBV4-1 to TRBJ2-4; either TRBD1 or TRBD2 may fit D (6 bases each). CDR3 length: 15 residues. The V gene's germline CDR1 is MGHRA and CDR2 YSYEKL. The ends were cut back, 3 bases at V and 13 bases at J, with 22 bases in the middle. This chain's CDR3 is CASSQGGIGVEEQYF. The CDR3 coding sequence is TGCGCCAGCAGCCAGGGGGGCATTGGGGTTGAGGAGCAGTACTTC.

This chain links TRBV5-1 with TRBJ2-1, with 9 bases aligning to TRBD1. V lost 4 bases and J lost 5; bases outside the gene matches: 7. This CDR3 comprises 15 residues. Germline V gene sequence: CDR1 SGHRS, CDR2 YFSETQ. As DNA, the CDR3 is TGCGCCAGCAGCGCCCGACAGGGGGTCGACAATGAGCAGTTCTTC. This encodes CASSARQGVDNEQFF. Variable domain in full (rest from reference TRBV5-1 and TRBJ2-1): KAGVTQTPRYLIKTRGQQVTLSCSPISGHRSVSWYQQTPGQGLQFLFEYFSETQRNKGNFPGRFSGRQFSNSRSEMNVSTLELGDSALYLCASSARQGVDNEQFFGPGTRLTVL.

Remarks on this clonotype: One end of the junction is discordant with germline, which a read error may explain. The chain carries TRBV6-1 and TRBJ2-7, with D perhaps matching TRBD1 (5 bases). In germline, CDR1 is MNHNS, CDR2 SASEGT. This CDR3 is 12 amino acids long. The CDR3 nucleotides read TGTGACAGCAGTCCAGACAGTTACGAGCAGTACTTC. This codes for CDSSPDSYEQYF.

CDR3 region: CASSQSGRGLEQYF. CDR3 coding DNA: TGTGCCAGCAGCCAATCGGGCAGGGGGCTCGAGCAGTACTTC. The chain couples TRBV3-1 to TRBJ2-4; 8 nucleotides line up with TRBD1. The J call is in doubt because the DNA end fits TRBJ2-7 better. Germline lookup yields CDR1 LGHDT and CDR2 YNNKEL (reference sequence). The CDR3 sequence is 14 residues long.

This clonotype was counted many times. J is TRBJ2-3 and V is TRBV5-8; 8 nucleotides agree with TRBD2. The CDR3 is 15 residues long. Germline CDR1 reads SGHTS; CDR2 reads YDEGEE. V shed 4 bases and J 7 bases; nucleotides not matched to a gene: 11. The CDR3 protein is CASSRTYGRGNTQYF. In nucleotides, the CDR3 is TGTGCCAGCAGCCGAACATACGGGAGGGGGAATACGCAGTATTTT. The whole variable domain, remainder taken from reference TRBV5-8 and TRBJ2-3, is EAGVTQSPTHLIKTRGQQATLRCSPISGHTSVYWYQQALGLGLQFLLWYDEGEERNRGNFPPRFSGRQFPNYSSELNVNALELEDSALYLCASSRTYGRGNTQYFGPGTRLTVL.

This chain links TRBV7-2 with TRBJ2-7; possible D gene TRBD2, 7 bases. CDR3 length: 15 residues. CDR1 and CDR2 (germline): SGHTA, FQGNSA. V was clipped by 3 bases and J by 5 bases, with 17 bases between them. In nucleotides, the CDR3 is TGTGCCAGCAGCTTCGGTGGGGGGGCCGAAAACGAGCAGTACTTC. Translation: CASSFGGGAENEQYF.

This clonotype was seen a handful of times. The chain combines TRBV12-3 or TRBV12-4 with TRBJ1-1; 9 bases agree with TRBD1. After removal of 7 bases from V and 5 bases from J, the junction contained 8 bases not matched to a gene. CDR3 length equals 14 residues. CDR3 in amino acids: CASKPTGGVTEAFF. The CDR3 DNA sequence: TGTGCCAGCAAACCTACAGGGGGCGTGACTGAAGCTTTCTTT.

J is TRBJ2-2 and V is TRBV15, with 7 bases identical to TRBD1. CDR1 is LNHNV, CDR2 YYDKDF, per germline (reference sequence). With 0 bases clipped from V and 4 bases from J, the junction kept 8 bases outside the gene matches. The length of the CDR3 is 17 residues. CDR3 residues: CATSRDPRQGATGELFF. In nucleotides, the CDR3 is TGTGCCACCAGCAGAGATCCGAGACAGGGAGCCACCGGGGAGCTGTTTTTT.

The chain carries TRBV10-1 and TRBJ2-3, with D perhaps TRBD2 (5 bases). In germline, CDR1 is WNHNN, CDR2 SYGVQD (reference sequence). Trimming pared 3 bases from V and 5 bases from J, leaving 6 bases between. The CDR3 runs to 12 residues. Here the CDR3 reads CASSDAGDTQYF. CDR3 DNA sequence: TGCGCCAGCAGTGACGCGGGAGATACGCAGTATTTT.

In its sample, this clonotype was seen once. The V and J genes are TRBV11-2 and TRBJ2-7, with unresolved D. The end of the DNA is better explained by TRBJ2-5, so the J call may be wrong. The CDR3 has 15 residues. In germline, CDR1 is SGHAT, CDR2 FQNNGV. The CDR3 region has the DNA TGTGCCAGCAGCTTAAGACTTGCCCTCTTAGAGACCCAGTACTTC. This gives the protein CASSLRLALLETQYF.

The rearrangement uses TRBV5-1 and TRBJ2-5, with D unclear. The germline gives CDR1 SGHRS, CDR2 YFSETQ. The CDR3 spans 16 residues. V was pared by 4 bases and J by 4 bases, with 20 bases between. CDR3 sequence reads: CASSRSEALERETQYF. The CDR3 coding sequence is TGCGCCAGCAGCAGATCAGAGGCTCTCGAGCGAGAGACCCAGTACTTC.

This clonotype was observed many times. The V and J genes are TRBV10-3 and TRBJ2-3, with 10 bases aligning to TRBD1. V lost 4 bases, J lost 6 bases, and 7 bases stayed unmatched. There are 15 residues in the CDR3. Germline CDR1 is ENHRY and CDR2 is SYGVKD. CDR3 residues: CAISGGTGVADTQYF. The CDR3 coding sequence is TGTGCCATCAGTGGAGGGACAGGGGTTGCGGATACGCAGTATTTT.

This clonotype was seen ten or more times. J is TRBJ2-7 and V is TRBV4-3; the D is unclear. Germline V lookup: CDR1 LGHNA, CDR2 YSLEER. The CDR3 contains 13 residues. V dropped 1 base and J dropped 3 bases, with 7 bases sitting between them. The CDR3 spells CASSQATRYEQYF. CDR3 nucleotide sequence: TGCGCCAGCAGCCAAGCAACGCGCTACGAGCAGTACTTC.

This clonotype was seen more than once but under ten times. The chain has TRBV7-2 and TRBJ2-7; D remains ambiguous. V was cut by 1 base and J by 0 bases, with 7 bases left in between. The germline V gene has CDR1 SGHTA and CDR2 FQGNSA. This CDR3 region has 14 residues. For the CDR3, the DNA is TGTGCCAGCAGCTTAGAGGGTTTCTCCTACGAGCAGTACTTC. Its protein product is CASSLEGFSYEQYF.

This clonotype has at least ten counts. The rearrangement links TRBV29-1 to TRBJ2-7; D might be TRBD1 (6 bases). CDR1 SQVTM and CDR2 ANQGSEA come from the germline V gene. CDR3 size: 11 residues. V was pared by 4 bases and J by 7 bases, with 11 bases between. The CDR3 sequence is CSVGDTGEQYF. The CDR3 DNA follows: TGCAGCGTTGGGGACACGGGGGAGCAGTACTTC.

This clonotype was observed at least ten times. This sequence joins TRBV6-2 or TRBV6-3 and TRBJ2-3; weak D call: TRBD2 (6 bases). Germline CDR1 and CDR2: MNHEY and SVGEGT. Trimming took off 4 bases at V and 6 bases at J, with 11 bases between the two ends. This CDR3 contains 13 residues. CDR3 residues: CASSSAGKDTQYF. The CDR3, as DNA: TGTGCCAGCAGTTCCGCGGGGAAGGATACGCAGTATTTT.